The 26 T cell receptor beta chains given below trace back to one sample, sequenced in a study of cytomegalovirus exposure and HLA in healthy donors. In the PCR, 60 Vbeta and 13 Jbeta primers were used. Assay used: immunoSEQ multiplex PCR; TCRdb lists only in-frame clones, some missing. The repertoire holds 150,000 or so clones, with nearly 80% as singletons. The sequencing input was PBMCs. The receptors come from a man aged 25 to 40 in good health and CMV-seropositive.

V usage is TRBV7-8 and J usage is TRBJ1-1; D perhaps matches TRBD1 (6 bases). This CDR3 is built from 12 residues. The germline gives CDR1 SGHVS, CDR2 FQNEAQ. V gave up 4 bases and J gave up 7 bases, with 10 bases separating them. The CDR3 region is CASSSQGGEAFF. The CDR3 nucleotides are TGTGCCAGCAGCTCACAGGGCGGTGAAGCTTTCTTT.

As for this clone: The sample has other DNA sequences that encode this CDR3 too. This sequence joins TRBV28 and TRBJ2-7, with 7 bases identical to TRBD1. With 6 bases clipped from V and 4 bases from J, the junction kept 9 bases outside the gene matches. This CDR3 spans 14 amino acids. Germline V gene lookup returns CDR1 MDHEN and CDR2 SYDVKM. This CDR3 is CASRSGTAYYEQYF. The CDR3 DNA sequence: TGTGCCAGCAGGTCGGGGACAGCTTATTACGAGCAGTACTTC. Drawing the rest from reference TRBV28 and TRBJ2-7, the complete variable domain is DVKVTQSSRYLVKRTGEKVFLECVQDMDHENMFWYRQDPGLGLRLIYFSYDVKMKEKGDIPEGYSVSREKKERFSLILESASTNQTSMYLCASRSGTAYYEQYFGPGTRLTVT.

The rearrangement links TRBV5-1 to TRBJ1-1; D uncertain. Germline-derived CDR1 and CDR2 are SGHRS and YFSETQ. This CDR3 is built from 18 residues. Trimming took 0 bases from V and 0 from J, leaving 18 bases between them. The CDR3 protein is CASSLGGWGTHMNTEAFF. The CDR3 region has the DNA TGCGCCAGCAGCTTGGGAGGGTGGGGAACACACATGAACACTGAAGCTTTCTTT. The full variable domain, rest sourced from reference TRBV5-1 and TRBJ1-1, is KAGVTQTPRYLIKTRGQQVTLSCSPISGHRSVSWYQQTPGQGLQFLFEYFSETQRNKGNFPGRFSGRQFSNSRSEMNVSTLELGDSALYLCASSLGGWGTHMNTEAFFGQGTRLTVV.

The chain couples TRBV27 to TRBJ2-7; D possibly corresponds to TRBD2 (5 bases). The CDR3 has 15 amino acids. V was trimmed by 6 bases and J by 1 base, leaving 16 bases between them. Germline V gene sequence: CDR1 MNHEY, CDR2 SMNVEV (reference sequence). This CDR3 is CASSRGVQLSYEQYF. The CDR3 DNA reads as TGTGCCAGCAGCCGGGGTGTCCAGCTGTCCTACGAGCAGTACTTC.

The chain uses TRBV7-3 and TRBJ2-1; 10 bases are shared with TRBD1. CDR1 and CDR2 (germline): SGHTA, FQGTGA. The CDR3 extends over 16 amino acids. V lost 5 bases, J lost 1 base, and 5 bases stayed unmatched. CDR3: CASSPGTGESYNEQFF. The CDR3 DNA is TGTGCCAGCAGCCCAGGGACAGGGGAGTCCTACAATGAGCAGTTCTTC.

V usage is TRBV28 and J usage is TRBJ1-5; a possible D gene is TRBD1 (5 bases). Germline assignment: CDR1 MDHEN and CDR2 SYDVKM. With 6 bases removed from V and 8 bases from J, the gap between germline ends came to 14 bases. The CDR3 contains 13 residues. The DNA of the CDR3 is TGTGCCAGCAGCCCGCAGGGTTGGGAGCCCCAGCATTTT. Translated, it gives CASSPQGWEPQHF.

V gene TRBV10-3 combines with J gene TRBJ2-3, with TRBD2 matching over 7 bases. The CDR3 contains 15 residues. The J segment lost 8 bases and the V segment lost 2 bases, leaving 10 bases of the junction unmatched. Germline assignment: CDR1 ENHRY and CDR2 SYGVKD. The CDR3 loop reads CAISEEGGPSGTQYF. The CDR3, as DNA: TGTGCCATCAGTGAGGAGGGAGGGCCCTCCGGTACGCAGTATTTT.

The chain recombines TRBV28 with TRBJ2-7, with 15 bases fitting TRBD2. V trimming: 2 bases; J trimming: 4 bases; junction bases outside the gene matches: 0. The CDR3 consists of 15 residues. Germline CDR1 is MDHEN and CDR2 is SYDVKM. The CDR3 coding sequence is TGTGCCAGCAGTTTAGGGACTAGCGGGAGGTACGAGCAGTACTTC. Translating gives CASSLGTSGRYEQYF.

This chain uses TRBV7-9 with TRBJ1-5; no reliable D call. V gave up 5 bases and J gave up 0 bases, with 11 bases separating them. Germline CDR1 and CDR2: SEHNR and FQNEAQ (reference sequence). The CDR3 extends over 15 amino acids. The CDR3 reads CASSPPGDSNQPQHF. CDR3 DNA sequence: TGTGCCAGCAGCCCCCCCGGGGATAGCAATCAGCCCCAGCATTTT. The variable domain in full, with the rest retrieved from reference TRBV7-9 and TRBJ1-5, is DTGVSQNPRHKITKRGQNVTFRCDPISEHNRLYWYRQTLGQGPEFLTYFQNEAQLEKSRLLSDRFSAERPKGSFSTLEIQRTEQGDSAMYLCASSPPGDSNQPQHFGDGTRLSIL.

Only a few counts were recorded for this clone. In DNA, the CDR3 is TGTGCCAGCAGCGCCCGGACTAGCGGGACCGGCGAGACCCAGTACTTC. Amino acids: CASSARTSGTGETQYF. The chain has TRBV11-2 and TRBJ2-5, with 12 bases aligning to TRBD2. With 5 bases clipped from V and 5 bases from J, the junction kept 9 bases outside the gene matches. CDR3 size: 16 residues. Germline CDR1 SGHAT, CDR2 FQNNGV.

J is TRBJ2-7 and V is TRBV5-4, with TRBD1 as a possible D gene (6 bases). V dropped 3 bases and J dropped 5 bases, with 12 bases sitting between them. The CDR3 totals 13 residues. Germline CDR1 and CDR2: SGHNT and YYREEE (reference sequence). The CDR3 nucleotides read TGTGCCAGCAGCTCTAGGACAGCAGACGAGCAGTACTTC. The encoded protein is CASSSRTADEQYF.

V gene TRBV5-1 combines with J gene TRBJ2-2; 9 bases line up with TRBD1. Germline V CDR1 and CDR2: SGHRS, YFSETQ. The CDR3 runs 15 residues. The V segment lost 5 bases and the J segment 3 bases; nucleotides outside the gene matches: 5. CDR3 bases: TGCGCCAGCAGATTCGGACAGGGGTACACCGGGGAGCTGTTTTTT. Translating gives CASRFGQGYTGELFF. Variable domain in full (rest from reference TRBV5-1 and TRBJ2-2): KAGVTQTPRYLIKTRGQQVTLSCSPISGHRSVSWYQQTPGQGLQFLFEYFSETQRNKGNFPGRFSGRQFSNSRSEMNVSTLELGDSALYLCASRFGQGYTGELFFGEGSRLTVL.

This clone appeared a few times. The chain combines TRBV19 with TRBJ2-2; TRBD1 is a possible D gene (5 bases). There are 13 residues in the CDR3. V was pared by 7 bases and J by 14 bases, with 20 bases between. Germline V CDR1 and CDR2: LNHDA, SQIVND (reference sequence). CDR3 region: CASIGAPHARLFF. The CDR3 DNA sequence: TGTGCCAGTATAGGGGCACCCCACGCGAGACTGTTTTTT.

This chain links TRBV19 with TRBJ1-1; D may be TRBD1 (6 bases). V shed 3 bases and J shed 3 bases, with 20 bases lying between them. CDR1 and CDR2 (germline): LNHDA, SQIVND (reference sequence). CDR3 length: 17 residues. The CDR3 nucleotides read TGTGCCAGTAGTATCGTAGGTCTGGAGGGGGGGTACACTGAAGCTTTCTTT. Translation: CASSIVGLEGGYTEAFF.

V usage is TRBV9 and J usage is TRBJ2-1; the D is unclear. Looked up from germline, CDR1 is SGDLS and CDR2 is YYNGEE. Between the trimmed V and J ends, which lost 3 bases and 9 bases, there was a span of 10 bases. The CDR3 covers 12 residues. The CDR3 is CASSGIVREQFF. The CDR3 bases are TGTGCCAGCAGCGGCATAGTACGTGAGCAGTTCTTC. The full variable domain, its missing parts supplied by reference TRBV9 and TRBJ2-1, is DSGVTQTPKHLITATGQRVTLRCSPRSGDLSVYWYQQSLDQGLQFLIQYYNGEERAKGNILERFSAQQFPDLHSELNLSSLELGDSALYFCASSGIVREQFFGPGTRLTVL.

In this sample, this clone turned up once. The rearrangement uses TRBV13 and TRBJ2-1; D is uncertain. Trimming stripped 4 bases from V and 6 bases from J, with 16 bases between. The CDR3 has 15 amino acids. The V gene's germline CDR1 is PRHDT and CDR2 FYEKMQ (reference sequence). CDR3 sequence reads: CASSSSLGGSNEQFF. The CDR3 DNA follows: TGTGCCAGCAGCTCATCCCTTGGTGGCAGCAATGAGCAGTTCTTC.

The V call is TRBV28, the J call TRBJ1-1, with a possible D match to TRBD1 (5 bases). Germline CDR1 MDHEN, CDR2 SYDVKM. This CDR3 has 15 residues. V shed 2 bases and J shed 5 bases, with 15 bases lying between them. The chain's CDR3 is CASSLVPGRGTEAFF. The DNA for the CDR3 is TGTGCCAGCAGTTTAGTTCCAGGAAGGGGAACTGAAGCTTTCTTT.

V is TRBV7-9 and J is TRBJ1-4; maybe TRBD1 (5 bases). The CDR3 has 13 amino acids. Germline V CDR1 and CDR2: SEHNR, FQNEAQ (reference sequence). V gave up 8 bases and J gave up 4 bases, with 11 bases separating them. CDR3 residues: CASGDSSNEKLFF. The CDR3 DNA follows: TGTGCCAGCGGCGACAGTAGTAATGAAAAACTGTTTTTT.

This clone was seen a few times. The CDR3 DNA is TGCGCCCCCAAGGGGCGGCCTAGGTATGGCTACACCTTC. It is translated as CAPKGRPRYGYTF. This rearrangement joins TRBV5-1 to TRBJ1-2, with D tentatively TRBD1 (5 bases). Deletions cut 10 bases from V and 5 bases from J, with 18 bases between. The CDR3 contains 13 residues. The germline CDR1 and CDR2 sequences are SGHRS and YFSETQ.

DNA of the CDR3: TGTGCCAGCAGTCCAACGACTAGCGGGAGATACGAGCAGTACTTC. This translates into CASSPTTSGRYEQYF. The chain employs TRBV27 and TRBJ2-7; 12 nucleotides agree with TRBD2. The germline V gene has CDR1 MNHEY and CDR2 SMNVEV (reference sequence). The CDR3 is made up of 15 amino acids. The V and J ends lost 5 bases and 4 bases, in that order; junction bases with no gene match: 6.

A note on this clone: The same CDR3 can be traced to other DNA sequences in this sample. The gene calls are TRBV7-9 and TRBJ2-2; TRBD1 is a possible D gene (5 bases). Trimming stripped 3 bases from V and 4 bases from J, with 15 bases between. Germline V gene sequence: CDR1 SEHNR, CDR2 FQNEAQ (reference sequence). This CDR3 is built from 16 residues. The DNA for the CDR3 is TGTGCCAGCAGCTTGGCGAGGCAGGGTTCCACCGGGGAGCTGTTTTTT. Translated, it gives CASSLARQGSTGELFF.

This clone appeared a few times. The rearrangement links TRBV15 to TRBJ2-3; 13 nucleotides line up with TRBD2. The germline CDR1 and CDR2 sequences are LNHNV and YYDKDF (reference sequence). V shed 5 bases and J 5 bases; nucleotides not matched to a gene: 4. The CDR3 consists of 15 residues. CDR3 DNA sequence: TGTGCCACCAGCCGGACTAGCGGGAGTGGAGATACGCAGTATTTT. Translated: CATSRTSGSGDTQYF.

The V gene is TRBV10-3, the J gene TRBJ1-5, with unresolved D. V gave up 0 bases and J gave up 0 bases, with 6 bases separating them. There are 15 residues in the CDR3. Germline CDR1 ENHRY, CDR2 SYGVKD. The chain's CDR3 is CAISESRSSNQPQHF. In DNA, the CDR3 is TGTGCCATCAGTGAGTCACGGAGTAGCAATCAGCCCCAGCATTTT.

The chain joins TRBV27 to TRBJ1-4; possible D gene TRBD1, 5 bases. Deletions cut 3 bases from V and 8 bases from J, with 13 bases between. Germline loops: CDR1 MNHEY, CDR2 SMNVEV (reference sequence). This CDR3 spans 14 amino acids. The CDR3 here is CASSFQGAGEKLFF. The CDR3 DNA follows: TGTGCCAGCAGTTTTCAAGGGGCCGGAGAAAAACTGTTTTTT.

V and J are TRBV28 and TRBJ1-3; the match to TRBD1 covers 7 bases. V was pared by 6 bases and J by 4 bases, with 6 bases of the junction left unmatched. CDR3 length: 14 residues. Germline V gene data show CDR1 as MDHEN and CDR2 as SYDVKM. CDR3 sequence reads: CASRLTGAGNTIYF. In nucleotides, the CDR3 is TGTGCCAGCAGACTTACAGGGGCGGGAAACACCATATATTTT.

The chain employs TRBV28 and TRBJ2-1, with 9 nucleotides matching TRBD2. Germline assignment: CDR1 MDHEN and CDR2 SYDVKM. CDR3 length equals 16 residues. V lost 5 bases to trimming and J lost 3 bases; unmatched junction nucleotides: 8. The CDR3: CASSHDSGSFYNEQFF. CDR3 DNA sequence: TGTGCCAGCAGTCACGATAGCGGGAGCTTCTACAATGAGCAGTTCTTC.